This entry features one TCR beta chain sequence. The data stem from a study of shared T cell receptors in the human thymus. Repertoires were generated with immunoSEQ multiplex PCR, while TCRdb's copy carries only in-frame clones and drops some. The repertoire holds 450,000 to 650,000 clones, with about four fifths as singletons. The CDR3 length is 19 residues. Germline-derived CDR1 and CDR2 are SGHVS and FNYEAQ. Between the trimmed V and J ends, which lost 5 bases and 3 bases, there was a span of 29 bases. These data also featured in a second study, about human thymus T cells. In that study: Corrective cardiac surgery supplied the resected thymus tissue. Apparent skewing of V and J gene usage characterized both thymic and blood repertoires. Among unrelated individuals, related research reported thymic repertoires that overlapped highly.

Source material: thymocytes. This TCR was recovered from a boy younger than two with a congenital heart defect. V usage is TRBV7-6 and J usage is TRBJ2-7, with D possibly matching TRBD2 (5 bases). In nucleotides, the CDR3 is TGTGCCAGCAGCCCCCCTCACGGAGGACGCCCGGCAGACCGCTACGAGCAGTACTTC. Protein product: CASSPPHGGRPADRYEQYF.